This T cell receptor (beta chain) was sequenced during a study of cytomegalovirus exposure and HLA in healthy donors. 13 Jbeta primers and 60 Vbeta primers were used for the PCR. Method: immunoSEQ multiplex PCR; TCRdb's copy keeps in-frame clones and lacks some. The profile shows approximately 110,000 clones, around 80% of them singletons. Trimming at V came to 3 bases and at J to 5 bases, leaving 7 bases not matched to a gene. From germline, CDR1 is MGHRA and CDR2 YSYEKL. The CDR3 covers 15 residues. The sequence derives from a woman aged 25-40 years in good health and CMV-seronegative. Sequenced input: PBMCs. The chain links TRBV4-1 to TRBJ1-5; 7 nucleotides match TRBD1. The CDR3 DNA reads TGCGCCAGCAGCCAGTACAGGGGCGGGGATCAGCCCCAGCATTTT. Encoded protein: CASSQYRGGDQPQHF.